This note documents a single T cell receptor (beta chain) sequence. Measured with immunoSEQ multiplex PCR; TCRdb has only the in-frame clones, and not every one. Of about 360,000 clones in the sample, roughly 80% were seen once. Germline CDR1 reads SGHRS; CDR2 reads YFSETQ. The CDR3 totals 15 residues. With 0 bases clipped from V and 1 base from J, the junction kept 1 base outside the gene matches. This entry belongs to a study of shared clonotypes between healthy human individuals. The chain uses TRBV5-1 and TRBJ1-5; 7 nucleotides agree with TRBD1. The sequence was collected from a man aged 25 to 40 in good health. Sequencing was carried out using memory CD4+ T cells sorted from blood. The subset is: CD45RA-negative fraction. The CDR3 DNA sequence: TGCGCCAGCAGCTTGGCAGGGGGAAGCAATCAGCCCCAGCATTTT. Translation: CASSLAGGSNQPQHF.